This T cell receptor (beta chain) appears in the sequencing data of a study of shared clonotypes between healthy human individuals. Sequencing was performed with immunoSEQ multiplex PCR; in TCRdb, only in-frame clones are kept and a portion is missing. The repertoire holds 2 million to 2.5 million clones, with 85% to 95% as singletons. Positive CCR7 selection of CD45RO-negative cells yielded the naive CD8 cells, and terminally differentiated effector memory CD45RA+ cells were excluded. Only Caucasian adults living in Nashville, Tennessee made up the donor group. The CDR3 has 14 residues. V was pared by 4 bases and J by 6 bases, with 14 bases between. Germline V gene sequence: CDR1 SGHTA, CDR2 FQGTGA.

Sequencing was performed on naive CD8+ T cells from PBMCs. This TCR came from a man aged 18-30 years in good health. Some clones in this sample may be carry-over from other donors' samples. The V gene is TRBV7-3, the J gene TRBJ2-3; maybe TRBD2 (5 bases). CDR3 loop: CASSSPGERDTQYF. The CDR3 DNA reads TGTGCCAGCAGCTCGCCCGGGGAAAGGGATACGCAGTATTTT.